The 30 T cell receptor beta chains reported below all come from one sample, sequenced in a study of identical twins. MiXCR, applied by TCRdb to the 5' RACE reads, yields one record per CDR3 protein. This sample has about 720,000 distinct CDR3 sequences, with about 9.4% found just once. The same specimen was also included in a second study, on yellow fever vaccine responses in identical twins.

Input material: PBMCs. The receptors were gathered from a woman aged 18-29 years in good health.

This clonotype appeared a single time. A read error is likely, as this CDR3 ends without the conserved phenylalanine or tryptophan. The chain is built from TRBV28 and TRBJ2-1, with TRBD2 matching over 7 bases. In germline, CDR1 is MDHEN, CDR2 SYDVKM. V trimming: 4 bases; J trimming: 3 bases; junction bases outside the gene matches: 15. The CDR3 loop spans 18 amino acids. As DNA, the CDR3 is TGTGCCAGCAGTTCCCGGGACTACAATTCCGGAAACTACAATGAGCAGTTCATC. It translates to CASSSRDYNSGNYNEQFI.

The chain combines TRBV5-1 with TRBJ2-3, with TRBD2 matching 12 bases. Germline V gives CDR1 SGHRS, CDR2 YFSETQ. Trimming at V came to 4 bases and at J to 5 bases, leaving 8 bases not matched to a gene. This CDR3 comprises 16 residues. CDR3 sequence (DNA): TGCGCCAGCAGCCCTGGACTAGCGGGGATGGGAGATACGCAGTATTTT. Its translation: CASSPGLAGMGDTQYF. The full variable domain, completed using reference TRBV5-1 and TRBJ2-3, is KAGVTQTPRYLIKTRGQQVTLSCSPISGHRSVSWYQQTPGQGLQFLFEYFSETQRNKGNFPGRFSGRQFSNSRSEMNVSTLELGDSALYLCASSPGLAGMGDTQYFGPGTRLTVL.

This clonotype was detected many times. V is TRBV12-3 or TRBV12-4 and J is TRBJ2-5; unclear D gene. The V end lost 3 bases, the J end lost 3 bases, and 5 bases lay between the germline ends. This CDR3 is 12 amino acids long. CDR3 loop: CASSFWEETQYF. In DNA form, the CDR3 reads TGTGCCAGCAGTTTTTGGGAAGAGACCCAGTACTTC.

The CDR3 nucleotides are TGTGCCAGCTCACCTACCCTAGGGGGTGTAGATCAGCCCCAGCATTTT. It yields the protein CASSPTLGGVDQPQHF. The rearrangement joins TRBV18 to TRBJ1-5; a weak D match, TRBD1 (6 bases). The CDR3 consists of 16 residues. Germline CDR1 and CDR2: KGHSH and LQKENI. Between the trimmed V and J ends, which lost 3 bases and 5 bases, there was a span of 17 bases.

This clonotype was counted only a few times. This chain's CDR3 is CASSSEGGRAQHF. The DNA for the CDR3 is TGTGCCAGCAGCTCGGAGGGAGGCCGGGCCCAGCATTTT. The rearrangement uses TRBV11-2 and TRBJ1-5; D gene uncertain. The V gene lost 4 bases and the J gene lost 11 bases, with 15 bases spanning the gap. CDR3 length equals 13 residues. Germline V gene data show CDR1 as SGHAT and CDR2 as FQNNGV.

This clonotype has at least ten counts. The chain has TRBV4-2 and TRBJ2-2, with 10 bases lining up with TRBD2. Germline lookup yields CDR1 LGHNA and CDR2 YNFKEQ. V was clipped by 4 bases and J by 1 base; unmatched bases: 0. The CDR3 spans 15 residues. The CDR3 is CASSRTSGNTGELFF. In DNA, the CDR3 is TGTGCCAGCAGCCGGACTAGCGGGAACACCGGGGAGCTGTTTTTT.

The chain uses TRBV5-1 and TRBJ2-7; D call uncertain. Between the trimmed V and J ends, which lost 0 bases and 2 bases, there was a span of 9 bases. This CDR3 contains 14 residues. Germline lookup yields CDR1 SGHRS and CDR2 YFSETQ. This CDR3 reads CASSLEGNPYEQYF. The CDR3 DNA reads as TGCGCCAGCAGCTTGGAAGGGAACCCCTACGAGCAGTACTTC.

This clonotype has a handful of counts. V usage is TRBV5-1 and J usage is TRBJ2-5; 14 bases agree with TRBD2. Germline values: CDR1 SGHRS, CDR2 YFSETQ. The CDR3 loop spans 18 amino acids. J gave up 1 base and V 1 base, and 6 bases lay outside the gene matches. CDR3 sequence (DNA): TGCGCCAGCAGCTTGACTGGGACTAGCGGGGGTGGCCAAGAGACCCAGTACTTC. It encodes CASSLTGTSGGGQETQYF.

As for this clonotype: Being one base from a much bigger clone, this may be a read error. The V and J genes are TRBV4-3 and TRBJ2-1; the D is unclear. Germline V gene sequence: CDR1 LGHNA, CDR2 YSLEER. This CDR3 comprises 17 residues. For the CDR3, the DNA is TGCGCCAGCAGCCAAGATAGGCTAGTCACAGCCTACAATGAGCAGTTGTTC. It yields the protein CASSQDRLVTAYNEQLF.

This clonotype was counted many times. CDR3 in DNA: TGTGCCAGCAGTCCCGCAGGGAGTCAAGAGACCCAGTACTTC. Its translation is CASSPAGSQETQYF. This chain connects TRBV7-9 to TRBJ2-5, with D perhaps given as TRBD1 or TRBD2 (5 bases each). V lost 6 bases to trimming and J lost 2 bases, with 13 bases between them. This CDR3 has 14 residues. From germline, CDR1 is SEHNR and CDR2 FQNEAQ (reference sequence). The entire variable domain, with the rest obtained from reference TRBV7-9 and TRBJ2-5, is as follows: DTGVSQNPRHKITKRGQNVTFRCDPISEHNRLYWYRQTLGQGPEFLTYFQNEAQLEKSRLLSDRFSAERPKGSFSTLEIQRTEQGDSAMYLCASSPAGSQETQYFGPGTRLLVL.

This clonotype was detected a few times. The chain links TRBV6-2 or TRBV6-3 to TRBJ2-7; D possibly corresponds to TRBD2 (6 bases). CDR1 is MNHEY, CDR2 SVGEGT, per germline. The V and J ends lost 2 bases and 6 bases respectively, with 11 bases between them. The length of the CDR3 is 13 residues. The CDR3, as DNA: TGTGCCAGCAGTTACCGGGACTCTATCGAGCAGTACTTC. It specifies CASSYRDSIEQYF.

This clonotype was detected many times. J is TRBJ1-4 and V is TRBV7-6, with 8 bases identical to TRBD1. Per the germline V gene, CDR1 is SGHVS and CDR2 is FNYEAQ. Unmatched junction bases numbered 8, after V lost 5 bases and J lost 3 bases. This CDR3 region has 16 residues. CDR3 residues: CASSGYLTGANEKLFF. The DNA for the CDR3 is TGTGCCAGCAGCGGATACTTGACAGGGGCTAATGAAAAACTGTTTTTT.

The table lists this clonotype with a few counts. The rearrangement uses TRBV7-9 and TRBJ2-5; D call uncertain. Germline CDR1 reads SEHNR; CDR2 reads FQNEAQ (reference sequence). Trimming removed 3 bases from V and 2 bases from J, with 7 bases in between. The CDR3 extends over 13 amino acids. The CDR3: CASSFPAQETQYF. CDR3 coding DNA: TGTGCCAGCAGCTTCCCGGCGCAAGAGACCCAGTACTTC.

J is TRBJ1-2 and V is TRBV9, with a weak D call TRBD1 (5 bases). CDR1 is SGDLS, CDR2 YYNGEE, per germline. CDR3 length: 11 residues. V lost 3 bases and J 6 bases, leaving 6 bases between the germline ends. CDR3 in DNA: TGTGCCAGCAGCGCCAGGGATGGCTACACCTTC. Its protein product is CASSARDGYTF. The full variable domain, rest sourced from reference TRBV9 and TRBJ1-2, is DSGVTQTPKHLITATGQRVTLRCSPRSGDLSVYWYQQSLDQGLQFLIQYYNGEERAKGNILERFSAQQFPDLHSELNLSSLELGDSALYFCASSARDGYTFGSGTRLTVV.

This clonotype was observed a handful of times. DNA of the CDR3: TGTGCCAGCAGCCTATACGGCGGACTAGCGGAATCCTACAATGAGCAGTTCTTC. This sequence encodes CASSLYGGLAESYNEQFF. The rearrangement links TRBV27 to TRBJ2-1; TRBD2 aligns across 10 bases. Trimming removed 6 bases from V and 1 base from J; junction bases left unmatched: 12. The length of the CDR3 is 18 residues. Germline CDR1 reads MNHEY; CDR2 reads SMNVEV (reference sequence).

This clonotype was detected only a few times. V usage is TRBV10-2 and J usage is TRBJ2-3, with 11 bases matching TRBD2. The germline V gene has CDR1 WSHSY and CDR2 SAAADI. The CDR3 runs to 20 residues. V shed 3 bases, J shed 4 bases, and the junction held 18 bases outside the gene matches. The DNA of the CDR3 is TGCGCCAGCAGTGAAAGGGCGGGGGAGACTAGCGGGAAGGTCTCAGATACGCAGTATTTT. This sequence encodes CASSERAGETSGKVSDTQYF.

This rearrangement joins TRBV7-9 to TRBJ2-5; TRBD1 is a possible D gene (6 bases). This CDR3 contains 13 residues. Trimming pared 9 bases from V and 3 bases from J, leaving 14 bases between. Germline V lookup: CDR1 SEHNR, CDR2 FQNEAQ (reference sequence). The CDR3 sequence is CARQGTQEETQYF. The CDR3 DNA reads as TGTGCCAGACAGGGCACCCAGGAAGAGACCCAGTACTTC.

The V and J genes are TRBV7-9 and TRBJ2-7; a weak D match, TRBD2 (6 bases). CDR3 length: 16 residues. From germline, CDR1 is SEHNR and CDR2 FQNEAQ (reference sequence). V lost 6 bases and J lost 3, with 21 bases in between. The CDR3 DNA follows: TGTGCCAGCAGACCAGCGGCGGGGCCCGGGGGCTACGAGCAGTACTTC. Amino acids: CASRPAAGPGGYEQYF.

The chain couples TRBV4-3 to TRBJ2-5, with D tentatively TRBD1 (6 bases). The germline CDR1 and CDR2 sequences are LGHNA and YSLEER. The CDR3 length is 15 residues. Deletions cut 2 bases from V and 0 bases from J, with 10 bases between. CDR3 DNA sequence: TGCGCCAGCAGCCAAAACGACAGGAACCAAGAGACCCAGTACTTC. It translates to CASSQNDRNQETQYF.

The chain employs TRBV6-1 and TRBJ2-2, with 8 bases matching TRBD2. V dropped 7 bases and J dropped 2; count of bases not matched to a gene: 9. This CDR3 has 16 amino acids. Germline lookup yields CDR1 MNHNS and CDR2 SASEGT. The CDR3 DNA reads as TGTGCCAGCACGCGCCGGGGACTAGAAAACACCGGGGAGCTGTTTTTT. It yields the protein CASTRRGLENTGELFF.

J is TRBJ2-3 and V is TRBV2; D unresolved. This CDR3 region has 13 residues. Trimming stripped 5 bases from V and 7 bases from J, with 13 bases between. The germline V gene encodes CDR1 SNHLY and CDR2 FYNNEI. CDR3 residues: CASSLAQLYTQYF. In DNA, the CDR3 is TGTGCCAGCAGTTTGGCCCAGCTTTATACGCAGTATTTT. Drawing the rest from reference TRBV2 and TRBJ2-3, the complete variable domain is EPEVTQTPSHQVTQMGQEVILRCVPISNHLYFYWYRQILGQKVEFLVSFYNNEISEKSEIFDDQFSVERPDGSNFTLKIRSTKLEDSAMYFCASSLAQLYTQYFGPGTRLTVL.

The rearrangement joins TRBV27 to TRBJ1-1, with D possibly TRBD1 on 6 matching bases. Per germline, CDR1 MNHEY and CDR2 SMNVEV (reference sequence). This CDR3 has 12 amino acids. Trimming took off 6 bases at V and 6 bases at J, with 11 bases between the two ends. The CDR3 nucleotides are TGTGCCAGCAGCTGGGGGGGGCCTGAAGCTTTCTTT. Translated, it gives CASSWGGPEAFF.

This clonotype was seen a few times. The chain employs TRBV4-1 and TRBJ2-7, with 7 bases aligning to TRBD2. The junction had 4 bases not matched to a gene; V was cut back by 3 bases and J by 5 bases. Germline CDR1 and CDR2: MGHRA and YSYEKL. CDR3 length: 13 amino acids. CDR3 nucleotides: TGCGCCAGCAGCCACTACCGGGGGGACGAGCAGTACTTC. Its translation is CASSHYRGDEQYF.

This clonotype was detected many times. V usage is TRBV5-1 and J usage is TRBJ2-3; D gene ambiguous. Germline assignment: CDR1 SGHRS and CDR2 YFSETQ. The CDR3 is made up of 14 amino acids. The germline V and J ends were trimmed by 0 bases and 6 bases, with 11 bases remaining between them. The CDR3 spells CASSLGLQRDTQYF. Here the CDR3 DNA reads TGCGCCAGCAGCTTGGGTCTCCAGAGGGATACGCAGTATTTT. The full variable domain, with the rest looked up from reference TRBV5-1 and TRBJ2-3, is KAGVTQTPRYLIKTRGQQVTLSCSPISGHRSVSWYQQTPGQGLQFLFEYFSETQRNKGNFPGRFSGRQFSNSRSEMNVSTLELGDSALYLCASSLGLQRDTQYFGPGTRLTVL.

This clonotype has more than one count but fewer than ten. This chain uses TRBV14 with TRBJ2-1; D is possibly TRBD2 (5 bases). Trimming left V 1 base short and J 10 bases short, with 11 bases between. Germline V gene sequence: CDR1 SGHDN, CDR2 FVKESK. The CDR3 loop spans 13 amino acids. The CDR3 region is CASSQVFWEEQFF. CDR3 coding DNA: TGTGCCAGCAGCCAAGTCTTTTGGGAGGAGCAGTTCTTC.

The rearrangement joins TRBV24-1 to TRBJ2-2; 9 bases are a match to TRBD1. V was clipped by 3 bases and J by 6 bases; unmatched bases: 10. Germline CDR1 reads KGHDR; CDR2 reads SFDVKD. CDR3 length: 17 residues. The CDR3 is CATSDETGTGKAGELFF. The DNA for the CDR3 is TGTGCCACCAGTGATGAAACCGGGACAGGGAAGGCCGGGGAGCTGTTTTTT.

At least ten counts were recorded for this clonotype. The CDR3: CASSESPLTLAGPYNEQFF. In DNA, the CDR3 is TGTGCCAGCAGTGAATCCCCCTTGACTCTGGCGGGTCCCTACAATGAGCAGTTCTTC. This chain uses TRBV25-1 with TRBJ2-1; D might be TRBD2 (5 bases). The V and J ends lost 1 base and 2 bases respectively, with 21 bases between them. In germline, CDR1 is MGHDK, CDR2 SYGVNS. The CDR3 extends over 19 amino acids.

This chain joins TRBV9 and TRBJ2-3, with D maybe TRBD2 (6 bases). Germline V lookup: CDR1 SGDLS, CDR2 YYNGEE. This CDR3 is built from 16 residues. V lost 1 base, J lost 0 bases, and 12 bases lay in between. The CDR3 sequence: CASSVSSAGSTDTQYF. In nucleotides, the CDR3 is TGTGCCAGCAGCGTAAGCTCTGCGGGGAGCACAGATACGCAGTATTTT.

The table lists this clonotype with a few counts. J is TRBJ2-5 and V is TRBV29-1, with a possible D match to TRBD1 (5 bases). This CDR3 contains 13 residues. V was cut by 3 bases and J by 2 bases, with 10 bases left in between. The germline CDR1 and CDR2 sequences are SQVTM and ANQGSEA. In DNA form, the CDR3 reads TGCAGCGTTGATCCCCCAGGGCAAGAGACCCAGTACTTC. Translated: CSVDPPGQETQYF.

This clonotype came up a few times. The rearrangement joins TRBV4-1 to TRBJ2-3; D is perhaps TRBD2 (5 bases). V lost 3 bases, J lost 2 bases, and 18 bases lay in between. The CDR3 runs 17 residues. Germline lookup yields CDR1 MGHRA and CDR2 YSYEKL. DNA for the CDR3: TGCGCCAGCAGCCAGCCGCGGGCTAGGACCTACACAGATACGCAGTATTTT. This sequence encodes CASSQPRARTYTDTQYF.